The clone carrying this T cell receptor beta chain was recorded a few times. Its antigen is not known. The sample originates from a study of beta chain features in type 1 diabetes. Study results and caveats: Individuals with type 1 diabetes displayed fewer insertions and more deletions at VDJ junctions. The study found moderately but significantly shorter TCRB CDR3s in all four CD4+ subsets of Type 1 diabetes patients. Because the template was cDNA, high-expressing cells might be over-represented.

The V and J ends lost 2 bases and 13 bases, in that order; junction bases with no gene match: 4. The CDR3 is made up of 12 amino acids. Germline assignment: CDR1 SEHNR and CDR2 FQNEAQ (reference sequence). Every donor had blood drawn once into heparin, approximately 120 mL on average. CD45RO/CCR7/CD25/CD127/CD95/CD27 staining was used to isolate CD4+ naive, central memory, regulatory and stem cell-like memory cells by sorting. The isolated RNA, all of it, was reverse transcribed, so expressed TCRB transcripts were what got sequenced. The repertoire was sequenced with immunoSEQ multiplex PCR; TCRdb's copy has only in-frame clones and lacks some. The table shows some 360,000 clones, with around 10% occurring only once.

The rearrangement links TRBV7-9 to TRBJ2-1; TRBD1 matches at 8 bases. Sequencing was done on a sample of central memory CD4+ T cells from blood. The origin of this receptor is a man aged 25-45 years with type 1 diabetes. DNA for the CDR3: TGTGCCAGCAGCTTACAGGGGGCTCAACAGTTCTTC. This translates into CASSLQGAQQFF.